This T cell receptor (beta chain) was identified in a study of beta chain features in type 1 diabetes. This clone was seen more than once but under ten times. Its matching antigen is unknown. CD45RO/CCR7/CD25/CD127/CD95/CD27 sorting isolated CD4+ naive, central memory, regulatory and stem cell-like memory cells. Expressed TCRB transcripts got sequenced, as all isolated RNA was reverse transcribed. Libraries were prepared by immunoSEQ multiplex PCR; TCRdb keeps only in-frame clonotypes and omits some of them. The data contain some 350,000 clones, 8% to 10% of them singletons. Study results and limitations: TCRB CDR3s from Type 1 diabetes patients were moderately but significantly shorter in all four CD4+ subsets. TCRB repertoires of naive, central memory and Treg cells appeared more similar among patients than among healthy donors. Patients and controls would be equally affected if PCR favored shorter templates.

The receptor's source is a man aged 25 to 45 with type 1 diabetes. Sample: central memory CD4+ T cells from blood.

The CDR3 sequence is CASSLDPSAGGRETQYF. DNA for the CDR3: TGCGCCAGCAGCTTGGACCCTAGCGCGGGAGGACGGGAGACCCAGTACTTC. The chain has TRBV5-1 and TRBJ2-5; 8 positions agree with TRBD2. The CDR3 consists of 17 residues. V lost 0 bases and J lost 5; bases outside the gene matches: 12. From germline, CDR1 is SGHRS and CDR2 YFSETQ.